This T cell receptor beta chain was captured in a study of T cells after yellow fever vaccination. General observations from the study: Subsequent booster samples again held most clones from primary vaccination (around 96% CD4, roughly 90% CD8). CD4 and CD8 compartments shared a small share of clonotypes, likely from convergent recombination.

In this sample, this clonotype turned up a few times. The antigen is undetermined. Looked up from germline, CDR1 is DFQATT and CDR2 is SNEGSKA (reference sequence). V lost 3 bases to trimming and J lost 0 bases, with 19 bases between them. CDR3 length: 17 amino acids. TCRdb passed the 5' RACE reads through MiXCR, listing each CDR3 protein once. The data contain some 390,000 distinct CDR3 sequences, under 20% of them singletons. The source of this sequence is a man aged 18-30 years who received the YFV17D yellow fever vaccine. The sample consisted of PBMCs, taken before the yellow fever booster vaccination. V is TRBV20-1 and J is TRBJ2-3, with D tentatively TRBD2 (6 bases). The CDR3 sequence: CSARAIRGTGSTDTQYF. The CDR3 coding sequence is TGCAGTGCTAGGGCCATCCGGGGGACGGGGAGCACAGATACGCAGTATTTT.